This entry concerns a single T cell receptor beta chain. The repertoire was sequenced with immunoSEQ multiplex PCR; TCRdb's copy has only in-frame clones and lacks some. The data show around 420,000 clones, roughly 87% seen once. This entry belongs to a study of blood T cell repertoires in COVID-19. Those who participated ranged in age from roughly 18 to 95 years and resided in approximately 26 US areas. The study assigned cohorts using participant-reported clinical history. The CDR3 runs to 14 residues. The germline CDR1 and CDR2 sequences are SQVTM and ANQGSEA. V was clipped by 6 bases and J by 4 bases; unmatched bases: 6.

The chain links TRBV29-1 to TRBJ1-2, with 12 bases fitting TRBD1. Sequenced input: PBMCs or T cells enriched from blood (not recorded which). This clonotype was sampled from a woman in her 40s with acute COVID-19. The CDR3 sequence: CSVVGQGAFYGYTF. For the CDR3, the DNA is TGCAGCGTGGTGGGACAGGGGGCCTTCTATGGCTACACCTTC.